This T cell receptor (beta chain) was found in a study of glioma-infiltrating T cells. Study-wide results and caveats: Tissue-blood divergence was below expectation in non-neoplastic patients, above in gliomas. CDR3 overlap between tissue and blood was very small.

This clonotype was counted at least ten times. As yet, its antigen is unknown. TCR alpha and beta CDR3 regions were amplified from RNA using iRepertoire nested multiplex PCR. In TCRdb, the multiplex PCR reads were re-called with MiXCR into one record per CDR3 protein. The sample includes around 44,000 distinct CDR3 sequences, 20% to 25% seen only once; the top ten take roughly 6%. Germline V gene data show CDR1 as SGHAT and CDR2 as FQNNGV. The CDR3 spans 16 residues. Unmatched junction bases numbered 5, after V lost 5 bases and J lost 0 bases. Sequencing used glioma tissue, nonneoplastic brain tissue, or PBMCs (not recorded which). This TCR came from a human donor with low-grade glioma or glioblastoma, undergoing nonglioma brain surgery, or in good health (not recorded which). The chain recombines TRBV11-2 with TRBJ2-1; TRBD2 matches 9 bases. The CDR3 coding sequence is TGTGCCAGCAGCCCGCTAGCGGGGTTCTCCTACAATGAGCAGTTCTTC. It codes for CASSPLAGFSYNEQFF.